The TCR beta chain described here comes from a study of blood T cells in healthy people across ages. Study-level findings and limits: One million T cells yielded diversity estimates that were considered underestimates. Both naive CD4+ cell counts and diversity were greater in long-lived donors than in aged donors.

V lost 6 bases and J lost 9, with 12 bases in between. Germline V gene lookup returns CDR1 ENHRY and CDR2 SYGVKD. This CDR3 spans 12 amino acids. Next came a second PCR, run for roughly 6 to 11 cycles, which used a sample-barcoded 5' primer along with a J-beta primer mix. TCRdb analysed the 5' RACE reads with MiXCR anew, one entry per CDR3 protein. The sample lists 1.4 million to 1.5 million distinct CDR3 sequences, around 42% occurring once. Isolation recovered at least 6.5 million PBMCs from every sample. A minimum of 5 micrograms of total RNA was extracted per sample. This clonotype was detected many times. The antigen remains unidentified.

The receptor comes from a woman aged 18-29 years in good health. This chain connects TRBV10-3 to TRBJ2-1, with a possible D match to TRBD2 (5 bases). The sample was blood. For the CDR3, the DNA is TGTGCCATCAGGCGAGGGTCGAGTGAGCAGTTCTTC. This translates into CAIRRGSSEQFF.